The next 30 T cell receptor beta chains were all read from a single sample in a study of blood T cell repertoires in COVID-19. The method was immunoSEQ multiplex PCR; TCRdb's version includes in-frame clones alone and lacks a portion of them. This repertoire shows under 95,000 clones, roughly 82% found once; its top ten account for 11%. Sequenced material: peripheral blood. These receptors all come from a man between 50 and 59 years old with acute or convalescent COVID-19.

CDR3 bases: TGTGCCAGTAGACCCGGTGCGGGGGGAGGGGGCGAGCAGTACTTC. Translating it yields CASRPGAGGGGEQYF. The V and J genes are TRBV19 and TRBJ2-7; 8 nucleotides align to TRBD2. Germline CDR1 and CDR2: LNHDA and SQIVND (reference sequence). V lost 6 bases, J lost 6 bases, and 13 bases stayed unmatched. The CDR3 consists of 15 residues.

The chain joins TRBV6-5 to TRBJ2-7; the match to TRBD1 covers 10 bases. This CDR3 comprises 14 residues. Germline V gives CDR1 MNHEY, CDR2 SVGAGI. J was trimmed by 4 bases and V by 8 bases; bases with no gene match: 8. The CDR3 here is CASEPRDRGYEQYF. The DNA of the CDR3 is TGTGCCAGCGAGCCCCGGGACAGGGGATACGAGCAGTACTTC.

The J gene is TRBJ1-6, the V gene TRBV5-1, with unresolved D. V dropped 0 bases and J dropped 7 bases, with 8 bases sitting between them. The CDR3 totals 14 residues. Germline V CDR1 and CDR2: SGHRS, YFSETQ. The CDR3 region is CASSLVQENSPLHF. In DNA form, the CDR3 reads TGCGCCAGCAGCTTGGTTCAGGAAAATTCACCCCTCCACTTT.

This chain connects TRBV6-1 to TRBJ2-3, with TRBD2 identical over 11 bases. After removal of 2 bases from V and 2 bases from J, the junction contained 6 bases not matched to a gene. This CDR3 region has 17 residues. The germline CDR1 and CDR2 sequences are MNHNS and SASEGT. CDR3 in DNA: TGTGCCAGCAGTGAACTTGGACTAGCGGGTAACACAGATACGCAGTATTTT. This sequence encodes CASSELGLAGNTDTQYF.

This sequence joins TRBV10-3 and TRBJ1-1; D is perhaps TRBD1 (6 bases). The CDR3 runs 13 residues. Germline V lookup: CDR1 ENHRY, CDR2 SYGVKD. The V end was cut by 2 bases, the J end by 7 bases, with 11 bases between. The CDR3 sequence: CAISERGSGEAFF. For the CDR3, the DNA is TGTGCCATCAGTGAGAGGGGGAGCGGTGAAGCTTTCTTT.

The genes are TRBV27 and TRBJ1-1, with a weak D call TRBD1 (6 bases). CDR3 length: 15 amino acids. The germline V gene has CDR1 MNHEY and CDR2 SMNVEV (reference sequence). Trimming took 3 bases from V and 0 from J, leaving 11 bases between them. CDR3 bases: TGTGCCAGCAGTTTGATGGGGGACATGAACACTGAAGCTTTCTTT. Its translation is CASSLMGDMNTEAFF.

This chain connects TRBV3-1 (or the pseudogene TRBV3-2) to TRBJ2-5; TRBD1 matches 9 bases. The CDR3 is made up of 16 amino acids. V lost 1 base to trimming and J lost 5 bases; unmatched junction nucleotides: 8. CDR1 is LGHDT and CDR2 is YNNKEL in the germline V gene (reference sequence). The CDR3 here is CASSQVAQGALETQYF. As DNA, the CDR3 is TGTGCCAGCAGCCAAGTTGCACAGGGGGCTCTCGAGACCCAGTACTTC.

Here the CDR3 DNA reads TGTGCCTGGAGTTCGGGACAGGGGAATGAAAAACTGTTTTTT. Amino acids: CAWSSGQGNEKLFF. V is TRBV30 and J is TRBJ1-4; 10 nucleotides match TRBD1. With V trimmed by 2 bases and J by 5 bases, 2 bases remained unmatched. Germline CDR1 and CDR2: GTSNPN and SVGIG (reference sequence). The CDR3 extends over 14 amino acids.

The chain has TRBV4-2 and TRBJ2-7; maybe TRBD1 (6 bases). V lost 4 bases to trimming and J lost 0 bases, with 13 bases between them. From germline, CDR1 is LGHNA and CDR2 YNFKEQ. CDR3 length: 15 amino acids. This CDR3 is CASSRTGMGSYEQYF. CDR3 bases: TGTGCCAGCAGCCGAACAGGGATGGGCTCCTACGAGCAGTACTTC.

This clone occurred a few times. V usage is TRBV9 and J usage is TRBJ2-5, with TRBD1 as a possible D gene (5 bases). Trimming shortened V by 0 bases and J by 7 bases, and 13 bases separated the two germline ends. Looked up from germline, CDR1 is SGDLS and CDR2 is YYNGEE. The CDR3 consists of 14 residues. CDR3 residues: CASSVDVGDGTQYF. Here the CDR3 DNA reads TGTGCCAGCAGCGTAGACGTAGGGGATGGGACCCAGTACTTC.

The chain uses TRBV4-3 and TRBJ1-2, with D possibly being TRBD1 (5 bases). This CDR3 is 15 amino acids long. The V end lost 1 base, the J end lost 5 bases, and 14 bases lay between the germline ends. CDR1 and CDR2 (germline): LGHNA, YSLEER. CDR3 bases: TGCGCCAGCAGCCAAGCGCAGGGTTTGGATTATGGCTACACCTTC. As protein: CASSQAQGLDYGYTF.

The chain uses TRBV2 and TRBJ1-2; 7 bases align to TRBD1. This CDR3 is 13 amino acids long. CDR1 is SNHLY, CDR2 FYNNEI, per germline. V shed 8 bases, J shed 4 bases, and the junction held 7 bases outside the gene matches. This chain's CDR3 is CASSTGFVYGYTF. Written as DNA, the CDR3 is TGTGCCAGCTCGACAGGGTTCGTCTATGGCTACACCTTC. The entire variable domain, with the rest obtained from reference TRBV2 and TRBJ1-2, is as follows: EPEVTQTPSHQVTQMGQEVILRCVPISNHLYFYWYRQILGQKVEFLVSFYNNEISEKSEIFDDQFSVERPDGSNFTLKIRSTKLEDSAMYFCASSTGFVYGYTFGSGTRLTVV.

The rearrangement uses TRBV28 and TRBJ2-7; 8 bases match TRBD1. The CDR3 totals 15 residues. J gave up 3 bases and V 6 bases, and 10 bases lay outside the gene matches. Looked up from germline, CDR1 is MDHEN and CDR2 is SYDVKM. CDR3 in DNA: TGTGCCAGCAGCTCGACAGGGGCTTCTAGCTACGAGCAGTACTTC. Its protein product is CASSSTGASSYEQYF.

The genes are TRBV5-5 and TRBJ2-3; D is perhaps TRBD2 (6 bases). CDR1 and CDR2 from the germline V gene are SGHKS and YYEKEE (reference sequence). V lost 4 bases to trimming and J lost 1 base, with 13 bases between them. The CDR3 covers 15 residues. CDR3 protein: CASSPRDFGTDTQYF. In DNA, the CDR3 is TGTGCCAGCAGCCCGCGGGACTTCGGCACAGATACGCAGTATTTT.

The chain has TRBV4-3 and TRBJ2-3, with 10 bases identical to TRBD1. The CDR3 is 16 residues long. CDR1 LGHNA and CDR2 YSLEER come from the germline V gene. Trimming cost V 3 bases and J 1 base; bases outside gene matches: 4. The DNA for the CDR3 is TGCGCCAGCAGCCAGACAGGGGGCGCTGGCACAGATACGCAGTATTTT. Its protein product is CASSQTGGAGTDTQYF.

The chain joins TRBV5-1 to TRBJ1-1; D is possibly TRBD1 (6 bases). The CDR3 contains 15 residues. In germline, CDR1 is SGHRS, CDR2 YFSETQ. V was shortened by 4 bases and J by 1 base, with 14 bases between the two germline ends. CDR3 bases: TGCGCCAGCAGCCCCCGGTCCAGGGGGAACACTGAAGCTTTCTTT. Its protein product is CASSPRSRGNTEAFF.

This sequence joins TRBV28 and TRBJ2-3; the match to TRBD2 covers 9 bases. J lost 8 bases, V lost 4 bases, and 7 bases had no gene match. The CDR3 consists of 14 residues. Germline V gene data show CDR1 as MDHEN and CDR2 as SYDVKM. CDR3 loop: CASSYAGGRGTQYF. The DNA for the CDR3 is TGTGCCAGCAGTTACGCGGGAGGGAGAGGTACGCAGTATTTT.

This clone was counted a single time. The chain combines TRBV5-6 with TRBJ1-1; D unresolved. The germline V and J ends were trimmed by 4 bases and 1 base, with 17 bases remaining between them. Germline-derived CDR1 and CDR2 are SGHDT and YYEEEE. The CDR3 contains 16 residues. The CDR3 is CASSLTPSERNTEAFF. As DNA, the CDR3 is TGTGCCAGCAGCCTCACTCCGTCCGAGAGGAACACTGAAGCTTTCTTT.

The chain uses TRBV5-4 and TRBJ2-3; TRBD2 aligns across 8 bases. The CDR3 totals 17 residues. Germline V CDR1 and CDR2: SGHNT, YYREEE (reference sequence). V gave up 0 bases and J gave up 3 bases; unmatched junction bases: 9. For the CDR3, the DNA is TGTGCCAGCAGCTTGGGATTGGCGGCGGGGGGAACAGATACGCAGTATTTT. It yields the protein CASSLGLAAGGTDTQYF.

The gene calls are TRBV7-3 and TRBJ2-2; 11 bases align to TRBD1. Germline values: CDR1 SGHTA, CDR2 FQGTGA. This CDR3 has 17 amino acids. The J segment lost 6 bases and the V segment lost 0 bases, leaving 6 bases of the junction unmatched. In DNA form, the CDR3 reads TGTGCCAGCAGCTTAACCGGACAGGGGGCTGGACCCGGGGAGCTGTTTTTT. Amino acids: CASSLTGQGAGPGELFF.

V gene TRBV5-1 combines with J gene TRBJ1-3; D not resolved. Germline V gene data show CDR1 as SGHRS and CDR2 as YFSETQ. Trimming removed 0 bases at V and 3 bases at J, with 7 bases between. CDR3 size: 14 residues. Here the CDR3 reads CASSLGGLGNTIYF. CDR3 DNA sequence: TGCGCCAGCAGCTTGGGAGGGCTTGGAAACACCATATATTTT.

The rearrangement joins TRBV19 to TRBJ2-7; D is possibly TRBD1 (5 bases). V was shortened by 4 bases and J by 3 bases, with 7 bases between the two germline ends. This CDR3 region has 12 residues. The germline gives CDR1 LNHDA, CDR2 SQIVND (reference sequence). The CDR3 DNA reads as TGTGCCAGTAGTAGCCAGGGCTACGAGCAGTACTTC. Amino acids: CASSSQGYEQYF.

This clone turned up a few times. The chain couples TRBV10-2 to TRBJ2-5; no reliable D call. Deletions cut 0 bases from V and 4 bases from J, with 3 bases between. CDR1 and CDR2 (germline): WSHSY, SAAADI. The CDR3 has 12 amino acids. The CDR3 spells CASSESRETQYF. CDR3 nucleotide sequence: TGCGCCAGCAGTGAGTCCAGAGAGACCCAGTACTTC.

J is TRBJ1-1 and V is TRBV20-1; a possible D gene is TRBD1 (5 bases). V shed 3 bases and J shed 2 bases, with 13 bases lying between them. CDR1 and CDR2 (germline): DFQATT, SNEGSKA (reference sequence). The CDR3 extends over 14 amino acids. CDR3 residues: CSASPGGVNTEAFF. CDR3 nucleotides: TGCAGTGCTAGTCCTGGGGGGGTTAACACTGAAGCTTTCTTT.

The V and J genes are TRBV9 and TRBJ2-7; 9 positions agree with TRBD1. V lost 0 bases, J lost 5 bases, and 15 bases stayed unmatched. CDR1 is SGDLS, CDR2 YYNGEE, per germline. This CDR3 contains 18 residues. The CDR3 DNA reads TGTGCCAGCAGCGTAGCAGTATCAGGGGACAGGGAGTACCACGAGCAGTACTTC. This codes for CASSVAVSGDREYHEQYF. Combining the CDR3 with reference TRBV9 and TRBJ2-7 gives the whole variable domain DSGVTQTPKHLITATGQRVTLRCSPRSGDLSVYWYQQSLDQGLQFLIQYYNGEERAKGNILERFSAQQFPDLHSELNLSSLELGDSALYFCASSVAVSGDREYHEQYFGPGTRLTVT.

The chain is built from TRBV5-6 and TRBJ1-1, with 9 bases that match TRBD1. This CDR3 region has 14 residues. CDR1 SGHDT and CDR2 YYEEEE come from the germline V gene. V was clipped by 0 bases and J by 10 bases; unmatched bases: 7. CDR3 bases: TGTGCCAGCAGCTTGGCCGGACAGGGGATCGGAGCTTTCTTT. Amino acid sequence: CASSLAGQGIGAFF.

The J gene is TRBJ2-3, the V gene TRBV12-3 or TRBV12-4, with 7 bases matching TRBD1. V was pared by 8 bases and J by 3 bases, with 2 bases of the junction left unmatched. This CDR3 region has 12 residues. The CDR3 sequence: CASGQATDTQYF. In DNA, the CDR3 is TGTGCCAGCGGACAGGCGACAGATACGCAGTATTTT.

The chain couples TRBV5-6 to TRBJ1-5; TRBD1 matches 7 bases. Germline V gives CDR1 SGHDT, CDR2 YYEEEE. Trimming at V came to 0 bases and at J to 6 bases, leaving 6 bases not matched to a gene. The CDR3 spans 15 residues. CDR3 nucleotide sequence: TGTGCCAGCAGCTTGGAGGGGGCTAAAGGTCAGCCCCAGCATTTT. Its protein product is CASSLEGAKGQPQHF.

This clone was seen once. The chain joins TRBV5-1 to TRBJ1-4; 9 bases fit TRBD1. This CDR3 is 14 amino acids long. V dropped 7 bases and J dropped 6; count of bases not matched to a gene: 7. The V gene's germline CDR1 is SGHRS and CDR2 YFSETQ. The CDR3 DNA reads TGCGCCAGCGGCCAAGGACAGGGGCATGAAAAACTGTTTTTT. The encoded protein is CASGQGQGHEKLFF.

The V call is TRBV15, the J call TRBJ1-2; no clear D. V lost 8 bases and J lost 6, with 16 bases in between. Germline V lookup: CDR1 LNHNV, CDR2 YYDKDF (reference sequence). The CDR3 is 13 residues long. CDR3 region: CATGQGPADGYTF. As DNA, the CDR3 is TGTGCCACCGGGCAAGGTCCCGCCGATGGCTACACCTTC.